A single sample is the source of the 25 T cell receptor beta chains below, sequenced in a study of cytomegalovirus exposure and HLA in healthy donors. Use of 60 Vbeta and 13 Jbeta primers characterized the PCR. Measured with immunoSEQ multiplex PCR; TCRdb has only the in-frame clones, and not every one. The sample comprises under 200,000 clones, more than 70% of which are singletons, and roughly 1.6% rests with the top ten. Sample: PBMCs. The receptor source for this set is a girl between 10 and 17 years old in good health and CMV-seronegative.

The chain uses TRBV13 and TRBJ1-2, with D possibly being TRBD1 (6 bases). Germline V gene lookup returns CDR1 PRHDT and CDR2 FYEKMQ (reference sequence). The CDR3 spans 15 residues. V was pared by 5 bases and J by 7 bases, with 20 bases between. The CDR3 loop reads CASSPPRGALGGYTF. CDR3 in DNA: TGTGCCAGCAGCCCCCCTCGGGGGGCGTTGGGTGGCTACACCTTC.

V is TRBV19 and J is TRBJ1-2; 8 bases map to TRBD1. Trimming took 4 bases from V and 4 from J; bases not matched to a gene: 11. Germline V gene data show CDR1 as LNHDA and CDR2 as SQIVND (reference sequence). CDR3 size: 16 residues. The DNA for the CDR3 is TGTGCCAGTAGTAATCTTCAGGGGGCACGCCTCTATGGCTACACCTTC. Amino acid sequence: CASSNLQGARLYGYTF.

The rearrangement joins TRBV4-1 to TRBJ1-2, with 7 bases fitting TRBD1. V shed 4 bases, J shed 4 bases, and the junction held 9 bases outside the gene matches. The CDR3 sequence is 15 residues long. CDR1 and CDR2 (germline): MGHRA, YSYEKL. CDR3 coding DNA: TGCGCCAGCAGCCCAAACCCCGGGACAGTCTATGGCTACACCTTC. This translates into CASSPNPGTVYGYTF.

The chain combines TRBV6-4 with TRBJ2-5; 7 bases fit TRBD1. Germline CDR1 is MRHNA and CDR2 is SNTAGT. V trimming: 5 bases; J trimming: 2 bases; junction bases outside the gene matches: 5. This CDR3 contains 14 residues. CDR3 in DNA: TGTGCCAGCAGTACCGGGACAGATCAAGAGACCCAGTACTTC. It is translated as CASSTGTDQETQYF.

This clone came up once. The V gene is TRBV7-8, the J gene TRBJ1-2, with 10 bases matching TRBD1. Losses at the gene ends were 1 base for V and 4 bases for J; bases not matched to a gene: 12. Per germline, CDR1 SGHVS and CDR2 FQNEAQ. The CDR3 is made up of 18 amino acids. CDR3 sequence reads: CASSLGAGTGALGYGYTF. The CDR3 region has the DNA TGTGCCAGCAGCTTAGGGGCCGGGACAGGGGCCCTTGGCTATGGCTACACCTTC.

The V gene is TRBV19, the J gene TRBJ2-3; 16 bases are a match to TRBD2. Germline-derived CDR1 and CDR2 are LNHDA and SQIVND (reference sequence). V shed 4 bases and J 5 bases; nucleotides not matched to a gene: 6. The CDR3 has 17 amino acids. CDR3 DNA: TGTGCCAGTAGTACGGGACTAGCGGGGGGGCCGGGAGATACGCAGTATTTT. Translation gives CASSTGLAGGPGDTQYF.

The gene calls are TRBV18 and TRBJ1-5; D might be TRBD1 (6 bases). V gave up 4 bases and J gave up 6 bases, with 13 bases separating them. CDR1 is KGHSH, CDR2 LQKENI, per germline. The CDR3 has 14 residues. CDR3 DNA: TGTGCCAGCTCACGAAACAGGGACGGTCAGCCCCAGCATTTT. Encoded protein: CASSRNRDGQPQHF.

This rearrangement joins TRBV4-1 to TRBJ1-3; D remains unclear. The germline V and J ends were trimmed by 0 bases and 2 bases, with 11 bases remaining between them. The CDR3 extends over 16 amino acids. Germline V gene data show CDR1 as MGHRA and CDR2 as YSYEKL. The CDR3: CASSQEAPKTGNTIYF. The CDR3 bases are TGCGCCAGCAGCCAAGAAGCCCCGAAAACTGGAAACACCATATATTTT.

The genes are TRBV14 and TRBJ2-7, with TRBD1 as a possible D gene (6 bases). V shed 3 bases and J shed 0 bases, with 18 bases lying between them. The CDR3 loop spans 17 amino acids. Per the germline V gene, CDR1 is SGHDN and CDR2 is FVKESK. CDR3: CASSQVSWDTNSYEQYF. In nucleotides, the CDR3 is TGTGCCAGCAGCCAGGTTTCATGGGACACTAACTCCTACGAGCAGTACTTC.

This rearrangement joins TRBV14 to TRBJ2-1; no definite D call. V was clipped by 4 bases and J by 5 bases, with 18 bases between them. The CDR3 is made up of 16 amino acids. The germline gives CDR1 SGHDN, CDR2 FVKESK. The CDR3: CASSPLAQMNDNEQFF. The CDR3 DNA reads TGTGCCAGCAGCCCCCTGGCCCAGATGAATGACAATGAGCAGTTCTTC.

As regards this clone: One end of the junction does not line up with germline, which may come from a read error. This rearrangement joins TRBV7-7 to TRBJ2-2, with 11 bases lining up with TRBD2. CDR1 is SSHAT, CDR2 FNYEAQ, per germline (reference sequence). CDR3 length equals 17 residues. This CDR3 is CASSPDRSSGGSGELFF. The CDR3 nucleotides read TGTGCTAGCAGCCCAGATCGTTCTAGCGGGGGGTCCGGGGAGCTGTTTTTT.

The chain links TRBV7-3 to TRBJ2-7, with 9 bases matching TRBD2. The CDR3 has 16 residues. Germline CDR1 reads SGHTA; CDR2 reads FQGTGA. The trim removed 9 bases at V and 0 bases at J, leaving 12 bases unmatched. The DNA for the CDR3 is TGTGCCAGTTCTACATCCCAGCGGGGGGACTCCTACGAGCAGTACTTC. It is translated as CASSTSQRGDSYEQYF.

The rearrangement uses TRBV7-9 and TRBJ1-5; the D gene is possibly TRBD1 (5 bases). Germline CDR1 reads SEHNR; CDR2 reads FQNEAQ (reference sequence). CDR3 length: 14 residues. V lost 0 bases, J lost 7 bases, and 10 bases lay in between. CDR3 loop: CASSLAGGDQPQHF. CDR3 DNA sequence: TGTGCCAGCAGCTTAGCGGGCGGGGACCAGCCCCAGCATTTT. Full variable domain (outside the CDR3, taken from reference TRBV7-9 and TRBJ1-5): DTGVSQNPRHKITKRGQNVTFRCDPISEHNRLYWYRQTLGQGPEFLTYFQNEAQLEKSRLLSDRFSAERPKGSFSTLEIQRTEQGDSAMYLCASSLAGGDQPQHFGDGTRLSIL.

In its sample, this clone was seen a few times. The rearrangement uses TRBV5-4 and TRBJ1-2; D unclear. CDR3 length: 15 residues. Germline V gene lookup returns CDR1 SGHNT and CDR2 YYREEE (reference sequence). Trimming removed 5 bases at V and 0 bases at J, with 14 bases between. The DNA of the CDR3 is TGTGCCAGCAGATACCGCGGGGAAGCTAACTATGGCTACACCTTC. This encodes CASRYRGEANYGYTF.

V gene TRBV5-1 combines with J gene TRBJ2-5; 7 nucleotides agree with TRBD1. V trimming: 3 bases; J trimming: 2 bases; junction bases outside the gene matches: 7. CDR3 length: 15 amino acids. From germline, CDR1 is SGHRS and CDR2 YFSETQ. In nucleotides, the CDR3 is TGCGCCAGCAGCTGGGCTCCGGGACAGCAAGAGACCCAGTACTTC. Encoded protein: CASSWAPGQQETQYF.

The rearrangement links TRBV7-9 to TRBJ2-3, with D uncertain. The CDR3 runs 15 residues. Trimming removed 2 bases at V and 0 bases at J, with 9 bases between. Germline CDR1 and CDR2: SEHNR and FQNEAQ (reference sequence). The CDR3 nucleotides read TGTGCCAGCAGCTTATTGATAGTCAGCACAGATACGCAGTATTTT. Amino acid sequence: CASSLLIVSTDTQYF. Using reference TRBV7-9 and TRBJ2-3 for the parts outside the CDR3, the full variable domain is DTGVSQNPRHKITKRGQNVTFRCDPISEHNRLYWYRQTLGQGPEFLTYFQNEAQLEKSRLLSDRFSAERPKGSFSTLEIQRTEQGDSAMYLCASSLLIVSTDTQYFGPGTRLTVL.

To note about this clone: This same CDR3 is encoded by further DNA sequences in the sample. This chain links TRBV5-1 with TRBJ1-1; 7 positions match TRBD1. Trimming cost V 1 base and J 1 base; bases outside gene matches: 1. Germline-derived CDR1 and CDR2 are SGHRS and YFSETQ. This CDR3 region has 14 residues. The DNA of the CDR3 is TGCGCCAGCAGCTTGACAGGGGAGAACACTGAAGCTTTCTTT. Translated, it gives CASSLTGENTEAFF.

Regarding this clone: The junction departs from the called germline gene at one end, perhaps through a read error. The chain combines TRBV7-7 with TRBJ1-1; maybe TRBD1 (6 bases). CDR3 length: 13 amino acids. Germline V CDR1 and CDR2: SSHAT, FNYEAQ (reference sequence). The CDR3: CASSPSGDTEAFF. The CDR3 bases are TGTGCTAGCAGCCCCTCAGGGGACACTGAAGCTTTCTTT.

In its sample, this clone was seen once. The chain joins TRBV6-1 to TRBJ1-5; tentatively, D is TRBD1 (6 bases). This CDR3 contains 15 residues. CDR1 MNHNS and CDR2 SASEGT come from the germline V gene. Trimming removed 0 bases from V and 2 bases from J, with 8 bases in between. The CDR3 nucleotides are TGTGCCAGCAGTGAAGCGCACAGGGGCAATCAGCCCCAGCATTTT. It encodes CASSEAHRGNQPQHF.

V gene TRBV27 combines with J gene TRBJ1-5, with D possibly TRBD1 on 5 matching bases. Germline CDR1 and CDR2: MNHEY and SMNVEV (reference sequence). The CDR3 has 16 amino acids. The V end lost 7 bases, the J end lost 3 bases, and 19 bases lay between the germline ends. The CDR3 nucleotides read TGTGCCAGCACCAACACTTTAGGGGATATCAATCAGCCCCAGCATTTT. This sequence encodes CASTNTLGDINQPQHF.

For the CDR3, the DNA is TGCGCCAGCAGCCCCACAGACAGGGGGCAAGAGACCCAGTACTTC. Its protein product is CASSPTDRGQETQYF. This chain connects TRBV5-1 to TRBJ2-5, with TRBD1 identical over 9 bases. After removal of 4 bases from V and 2 bases from J, the junction contained 6 bases not matched to a gene. This CDR3 comprises 15 residues. Germline CDR1 and CDR2: SGHRS and YFSETQ.

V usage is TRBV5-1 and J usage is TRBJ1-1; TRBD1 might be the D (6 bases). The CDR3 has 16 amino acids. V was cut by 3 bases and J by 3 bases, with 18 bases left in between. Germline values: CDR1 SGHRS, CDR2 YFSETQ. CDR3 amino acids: CASSSSGASRYTEAFF. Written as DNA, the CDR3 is TGCGCCAGCAGCTCCTCAGGGGCGAGTAGATACACTGAAGCTTTCTTT.

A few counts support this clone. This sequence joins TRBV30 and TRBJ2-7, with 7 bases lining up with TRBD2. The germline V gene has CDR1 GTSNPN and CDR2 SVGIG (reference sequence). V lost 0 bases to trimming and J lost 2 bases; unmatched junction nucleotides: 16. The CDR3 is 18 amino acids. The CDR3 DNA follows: TGTGCCTGGAGTGTCCGACTAGCTAAGGACGACGCCACCTACGAGCAGTACTTC. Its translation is CAWSVRLAKDDATYEQYF. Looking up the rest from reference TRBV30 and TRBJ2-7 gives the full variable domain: SQTIHQWPATLVQPVGSPLSLECTVEGTSNPNLYWYRQAAGRGLQLLFYSVGIGQISSEVPQNLSASRPQDRQFILSSKKLLLSDSGFYLCAWSVRLAKDDATYEQYFGPGTRLTVT.

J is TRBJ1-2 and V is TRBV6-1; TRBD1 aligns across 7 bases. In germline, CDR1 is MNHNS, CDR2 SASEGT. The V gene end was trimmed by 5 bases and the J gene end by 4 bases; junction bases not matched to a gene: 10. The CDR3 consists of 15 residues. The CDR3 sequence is CASSRPDRTSYGYTF. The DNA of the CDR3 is TGTGCCAGCAGTCGGCCGGACAGGACGAGCTATGGCTACACCTTC.

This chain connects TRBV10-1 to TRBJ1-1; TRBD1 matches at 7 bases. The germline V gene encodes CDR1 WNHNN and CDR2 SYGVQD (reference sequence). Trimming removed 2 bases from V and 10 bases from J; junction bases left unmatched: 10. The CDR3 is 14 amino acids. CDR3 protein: CASSERSTGEGAFF. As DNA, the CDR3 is TGCGCCAGCAGTGAGCGGAGTACAGGGGAAGGAGCTTTCTTT.